These 30 T cell receptor beta chains were all obtained from the same sample, sequenced in a study of Ad26.COV2.S vaccination and SARS-CoV-2 variants. TCRdb's table, derived via immunoSEQ multiplex PCR, lists solely in-frame clones and lacks some. The data show approximately 420,000 clones, 70% to 90% seen once. Treatment indicated: roughly 20 received Ad26.COV2.S at low or high dose, single or two shots; roughly five received placebo; per-sample allocation not given. Sampling was done on day 63 after the first vaccine or placebo injection. The material was peripheral blood, obtained in a trial of Ad26.COV2.S vaccine versus placebo. The receptor set was obtained from a person aged 18-65 years who received the Ad26.COV2.S COVID-19 vaccine or a placebo.

This chain joins TRBV6-2 or TRBV6-3 and TRBJ2-7, with D possibly matching TRBD2 (6 bases). The germline V and J ends were trimmed by 4 bases and 0 bases, with 13 bases remaining between them. Per germline, CDR1 MNHEY and CDR2 SVGEGT. The CDR3 has 15 residues. CDR3 DNA sequence: TGTGCCAGCAGTTGGGGGGACGACCTCTCCTACGAGCAGTACTTC. Amino acid sequence: CASSWGDDLSYEQYF.

This rearrangement joins TRBV3-1 (or the pseudogene TRBV3-2) to TRBJ1-1; TRBD1 agrees at 7 bases. Germline V gives CDR1 LGHDT, CDR2 YNNKEL (reference sequence). The V segment lost 4 bases and the J segment 5 bases; nucleotides outside the gene matches: 10. The CDR3 totals 15 residues. The CDR3 loop reads CASSLSATGRTEAFF. The CDR3 nucleotides read TGTGCCAGCAGCCTTTCCGCGACAGGGCGGACTGAAGCTTTCTTT.

The chain has TRBV5-6 and TRBJ2-5, with D perhaps TRBD2 (6 bases). CDR3 length: 14 residues. Trimming took off 0 bases at V and 2 bases at J, with 8 bases between the two ends. Germline V lookup: CDR1 SGHDT, CDR2 YYEEEE. The CDR3 protein is CASSLGGLQETQYF. As DNA, the CDR3 is TGTGCCAGCAGCTTGGGGGGACTTCAAGAGACCCAGTACTTC. The entire variable domain, with the rest obtained from reference TRBV5-6 and TRBJ2-5, is as follows: DAGVTQSPTHLIKTRGQQVTLRCSPKSGHDTVSWYQQALGQGPQFIFQYYEEEERQRGNFPDRFSGHQFPNYSSELNVNALLLGDSALYLCASSLGGLQETQYFGPGTRLLVL.

This clone was detected a few times. The chain links TRBV11-3 to TRBJ1-5; no clear D gene. CDR1 and CDR2 (germline): SGHNT, YENEEA. There are 13 residues in the CDR3. The germline V and J ends were trimmed by 3 bases and 2 bases, with 5 bases remaining between them. The CDR3 DNA reads TGTGCCAGCAGCTTTTTGGGCAATCAGCCCCAGCATTTT. It codes for CASSFLGNQPQHF.

This sequence joins TRBV10-3 and TRBJ2-3, with 7 bases identical to TRBD2. The V and J ends lost 3 bases and 4 bases, in that order; junction bases with no gene match: 16. Germline lookup yields CDR1 ENHRY and CDR2 SYGVKD. This CDR3 has 18 amino acids. CDR3 nucleotides: TGTGCCATCAGTGACCCCGCTGCGGGGGACCAGACGCCAGATACGCAGTATTTT. Amino acid sequence: CAISDPAAGDQTPDTQYF.

This chain links TRBV2 with TRBJ2-3, with a weak D call TRBD2 (5 bases). This CDR3 has 14 amino acids. The V end lost 0 bases, the J end lost 5 bases, and 9 bases lay between the germline ends. Germline CDR1 and CDR2: SNHLY and FYNNEI. The CDR3: CASSEAFAGDTQYF. In DNA, the CDR3 is TGTGCCAGCAGTGAAGCTTTTGCGGGAGATACGCAGTATTTT.

The rearrangement joins TRBV27 to TRBJ2-2, with TRBD2 as a possible D gene (6 bases). Per germline, CDR1 MNHEY and CDR2 SMNVEV (reference sequence). V was pared by 8 bases and J by 3 bases, with 10 bases between. This CDR3 comprises 13 residues. CDR3 DNA sequence: TGTGCCAGCGCGGACTATTACACCGGGGAGCTGTTTTTT. Protein: CASADYYTGELFF.

CDR3 region: CAISGTGAVGAFF. The CDR3 nucleotides read TGTGCCATCAGTGGGACAGGGGCGGTTGGAGCTTTCTTT. This chain joins TRBV10-3 and TRBJ1-1; TRBD1 agrees at 9 bases. In germline, CDR1 is ENHRY, CDR2 SYGVKD. The CDR3 length is 13 residues. With V trimmed by 4 bases and J by 10 bases, 7 bases remained unmatched.

This clone showed up many times. The chain couples TRBV29-1 to TRBJ1-2; TRBD1 matches 10 bases. CDR1 SQVTM and CDR2 ANQGSEA come from the germline V gene. The CDR3 covers 13 residues. Trimming cost V 4 bases and J 7 bases; bases outside gene matches: 6. In nucleotides, the CDR3 is TGCAGCGTTGGTGGGACAGGGGATTCTGGCTACACCTTC. It translates to CSVGGTGDSGYTF. The complete variable domain, with remaining parts taken from reference TRBV29-1 and TRBJ1-2, reads SAVISQKPSRDICQRGTSLTIQCQVDSQVTMMFWYRQQPGQSLTLIATANQGSEATYESGFVIDKFPISRPNLTFSTLTVSNMSPEDSSIYLCSVGGTGDSGYTFGSGTRLTVV.

The gene calls are TRBV6-4 and TRBJ1-6; D gene ambiguous. V shed 0 bases and J shed 7 bases, with 4 bases lying between them. The CDR3 is made up of 13 amino acids. Per the germline V gene, CDR1 is MRHNA and CDR2 is SNTAGT. The CDR3: CASSDSGNSPLHF. Written as DNA, the CDR3 is TGTGCCAGCAGTGACTCTGGGAATTCACCCCTCCACTTT.

The gene calls are TRBV19 and TRBJ1-5; TRBD1 is a possible D gene (6 bases). This CDR3 contains 15 residues. V lost 6 bases to trimming and J lost 4 bases, with 16 bases between them. Germline loops: CDR1 LNHDA, CDR2 SQIVND (reference sequence). CDR3 amino acids: CASSSPRDKNQPQHF. The CDR3 coding sequence is TGTGCCAGTAGCTCGCCCCGGGACAAGAATCAGCCCCAGCATTTT.

The chain employs TRBV10-2 and TRBJ1-4; perhaps TRBD1 as D (5 bases). V shed 8 bases and J shed 8 bases, with 21 bases lying between them. The CDR3 totals 15 residues. Germline V lookup: CDR1 WSHSY, CDR2 SAAADI. DNA of the CDR3: TGCGCCAGCCGAGTGGACGGGGGATGGAGGGAAAAACTGTTTTTT. This sequence encodes CASRVDGGWREKLFF.

The chain recombines TRBV14 with TRBJ1-1, with a tentative D call TRBD1 (6 bases). This CDR3 is built from 13 residues. The germline CDR1 and CDR2 sequences are SGHDN and FVKESK. The V end was cut by 2 bases, the J end by 7 bases, with 11 bases between. CDR3 protein: CASSQLEGGEAFF. CDR3 nucleotide sequence: TGTGCCAGCAGCCAATTAGAAGGGGGTGAAGCTTTCTTT.

V usage is TRBV19 and J usage is TRBJ1-1; D is ambiguous. Trimming took 3 bases from V and 7 from J, leaving 12 bases between them. In germline, CDR1 is LNHDA, CDR2 SQIVND (reference sequence). This CDR3 comprises 13 residues. The CDR3 DNA is TGTGCCAGTAGTATGGCCACAGCGGGTGAAGCTTTCTTT. It specifies CASSMATAGEAFF.

This chain links TRBV5-1 with TRBJ1-1; D perhaps matches TRBD1 (6 bases). The CDR3 contains 13 residues. CDR1 is SGHRS, CDR2 YFSETQ, per germline. V lost 6 bases and J 3 bases, leaving 12 bases between the germline ends. The CDR3 nucleotides read TGCGCCAGCAACAGGGATGTGGACACTGAAGCTTTCTTT. Its protein product is CASNRDVDTEAFF.

The chain carries TRBV10-3 and TRBJ1-3; TRBD1 aligns across 8 bases. The CDR3 length is 14 residues. The V segment lost 10 bases and the J segment 2 bases; nucleotides outside the gene matches: 7. The germline CDR1 and CDR2 sequences are ENHRY and SYGVKD. The CDR3 DNA reads as TGTGCCAGCCGACAGGGGTCAACTGGAAACACCATATATTTT. It is translated as CASRQGSTGNTIYF.

The V call is TRBV15, the J call TRBJ2-1, with D possibly matching TRBD1 (5 bases). In germline, CDR1 is LNHNV, CDR2 YYDKDF (reference sequence). With 1 base removed from V and 6 bases from J, the gap between germline ends came to 7 bases. CDR3 length equals 13 residues. The CDR3 nucleotides are TGTGCCACCAGCAGAGGACAGCTCAATGAGCAGTTCTTC. Amino acids: CATSRGQLNEQFF.

The chain links TRBV2 to TRBJ2-1; 9 bases line up with TRBD1. This CDR3 is 14 amino acids long. Germline V gives CDR1 SNHLY, CDR2 FYNNEI. The trim removed 11 bases at V and 3 bases at J, leaving 8 bases unmatched. The CDR3 coding sequence is TGTGCCTGTACGGGACAGGGTGGCTACAATGAGCAGTTCTTC. This gives the protein CACTGQGGYNEQFF.

The CDR3 DNA reads as TGTGCCAGCACAGGCGGGGGGGCCGGCACCGGGGAGCTGTTTTTT. Residues: CASTGGGAGTGELFF. This rearrangement joins TRBV2 to TRBJ2-2, with TRBD2 matching 9 bases. V was clipped by 7 bases and J by 4 bases; unmatched bases: 7. Germline V gene lookup returns CDR1 SNHLY and CDR2 FYNNEI. CDR3 length equals 15 residues.

This clone appeared a single time. The chain couples TRBV20-1 to TRBJ1-2; no firm D call. Germline V gene lookup returns CDR1 DFQATT and CDR2 SNEGSKA (reference sequence). This CDR3 is 11 amino acids long. V dropped 2 bases and J dropped 2 bases, with 3 bases sitting between them. The CDR3 region is CSARQNYGYTF. CDR3 nucleotide sequence: TGCAGTGCTAGACAGAACTATGGCTACACCTTC.

V is TRBV7-9 and J is TRBJ1-1; TRBD1 is a possible D gene (5 bases). With 8 bases removed from V and 5 bases from J, the gap between germline ends came to 15 bases. This CDR3 comprises 13 residues. The V gene's germline CDR1 is SEHNR and CDR2 FQNEAQ (reference sequence). The DNA of the CDR3 is TGTGCCAGCCGAGGGGCCGGGGTTACTGAAGCTTTCTTT. It yields the protein CASRGAGVTEAFF.

The V and J genes are TRBV6-4 and TRBJ1-6, with 7 bases that match TRBD1. The germline V gene encodes CDR1 MRHNA and CDR2 SNTAGT. This CDR3 contains 18 residues. The V gene end was trimmed by 2 bases and the J gene end by 7 bases; junction bases not matched to a gene: 14. The CDR3 DNA reads TGTGCCAGCAGTGACCGCCAAAGGCCCGGACAGGCCAATTCACCCCTCCACTTT. Amino acids: CASSDRQRPGQANSPLHF.

CDR3 protein: CASSLRSGRNTEAFF. The DNA for the CDR3 is TGTGCCAGCAGCTTAAGGTCAGGGAGGAACACTGAAGCTTTCTTT. V is TRBV7-9 and J is TRBJ1-1; D is perhaps TRBD1 (5 bases). Germline CDR1 reads SEHNR; CDR2 reads FQNEAQ (reference sequence). The CDR3 totals 15 residues. The germline V and J ends were trimmed by 2 bases and 1 base, with 11 bases remaining between them.

The chain uses TRBV6-1 and TRBJ1-2, with unresolved D. Trimming cost V 1 base and J 4 bases, with 19 bases left between them. Germline V gene data show CDR1 as MNHNS and CDR2 as SASEGT. CDR3 length equals 17 residues. The CDR3 region is CASSEGRGFSSGYGYTF. The DNA of the CDR3 is TGTGCCAGCAGTGAAGGCAGAGGGTTTTCGTCGGGCTATGGCTACACCTTC.

This chain connects TRBV5-4 to TRBJ1-2, with TRBD1 matching 8 bases. Germline assignment: CDR1 SGHNT and CDR2 YYREEE (reference sequence). The CDR3 is made up of 14 amino acids. Germline trimming cut 4 bases from V and 8 bases from J; bases unmatched to any gene: 10. The CDR3 DNA follows: TGTGCCAGCAGCCAGGACAGGGTGAGGGCGGGCTACACCTTC. The encoded protein is CASSQDRVRAGYTF.

The rearrangement links TRBV5-6 to TRBJ2-6, with D unresolved. This CDR3 is 19 amino acids long. Trimming removed 1 base at V and 0 bases at J, with 17 bases between. Germline assignment: CDR1 SGHDT and CDR2 YYEEEE. The CDR3 DNA is TGTGCCAGCAGCTTGAGTATCAGGTCCTTTGACTCTGGGGCCAACGTCCTGACTTTC. The encoded protein is CASSLSIRSFDSGANVLTF.

The chain recombines TRBV13 with TRBJ1-4, with D possibly being TRBD1 (5 bases). The CDR3 runs 20 residues. Trimming removed 0 bases at V and 0 bases at J, with 20 bases between. Germline CDR1 is PRHDT and CDR2 is FYEKMQ (reference sequence). The CDR3 DNA reads as TGTGCCAGCAGCTTAGGAACCCCATGGGACGAGGGAACAACTAATGAAAAACTGTTTTTT. This translates into CASSLGTPWDEGTTNEKLFF. The full variable domain, its missing parts supplied by reference TRBV13 and TRBJ1-4, is AAGVIQSPRHLIKEKRETATLKCYPIPRHDTVYWYQQGPGQDPQFLISFYEKMQSDKGSIPDRFSAQQFSDYHSELNMSSLELGDSALYFCASSLGTPWDEGTTNEKLFFGSGTQLSVL.

The chain couples TRBV6-2 or TRBV6-3 to TRBJ1-1; no clear D. Germline V lookup: CDR1 MNHEY, CDR2 SVGEGT. The germline V and J ends were trimmed by 6 bases and 0 bases, with 20 bases remaining between them. This CDR3 has 17 amino acids. CDR3 sequence (DNA): TGTGCCAGCAGCCAGTGGCCGGCAATCGGTTTGAACACTGAAGCTTTCTTT. Its protein product is CASSQWPAIGLNTEAFF.

The chain has TRBV4-3 and TRBJ2-1; D is ambiguous. V was pared by 0 bases and J by 8 bases, with 8 bases between. Germline CDR1 reads LGHNA; CDR2 reads YSLEER. The CDR3 runs to 13 residues. CDR3 loop: CASSQDQTYEQFF. CDR3 nucleotides: TGCGCCAGCAGCCAAGATCAAACCTATGAGCAGTTCTTC.

The rearrangement joins TRBV19 to TRBJ1-2; a possible D gene is TRBD1 (6 bases). Per germline, CDR1 LNHDA and CDR2 SQIVND (reference sequence). The germline V and J ends were trimmed by 5 bases and 4 bases, with 14 bases remaining between them. This CDR3 region has 14 residues. CDR3 residues: CASSVRGGAYGYTF. For the CDR3, the DNA is TGTGCCAGTAGTGTCAGGGGAGGGGCCTATGGCTACACCTTC.